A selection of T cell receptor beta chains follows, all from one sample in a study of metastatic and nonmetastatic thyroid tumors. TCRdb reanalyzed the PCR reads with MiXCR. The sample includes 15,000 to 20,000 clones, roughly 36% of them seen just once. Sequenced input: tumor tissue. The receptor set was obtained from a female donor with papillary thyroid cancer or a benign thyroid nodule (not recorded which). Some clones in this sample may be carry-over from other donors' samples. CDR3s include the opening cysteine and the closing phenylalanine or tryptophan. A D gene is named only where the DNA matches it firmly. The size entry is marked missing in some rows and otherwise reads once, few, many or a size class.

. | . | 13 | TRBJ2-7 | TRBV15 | TGTGCCACCCGACATCCGGGGGCCTACGAGCAGTACTTC | CATRHPGAYEQYF
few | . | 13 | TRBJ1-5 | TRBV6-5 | TGTGCCAGCAGTTACGGGGGTTCTCAGCTCCAGCATTTT | CASSYGGSQLQHF
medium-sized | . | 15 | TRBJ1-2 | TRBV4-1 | TGCGCCAGCAGCGGACATGAGAGGGTGGGCTATGGCTACACCTTC | CASSGHERVGYGYTF
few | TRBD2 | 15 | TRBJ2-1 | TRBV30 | TGTGCCTGGAGCCCACTAGCGGGAGACTACAATGAGCAGTTCTTC | CAWSPLAGDYNEQFF
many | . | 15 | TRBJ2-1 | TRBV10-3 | TGTGCCATCCGCGTTTCCTTAGCGATCCGGAATGAGCAGTTCTTC | CAIRVSLAIRNEQFF
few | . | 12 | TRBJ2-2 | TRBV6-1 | TGTGCCAGCAGGTGGATGGCCGGGGAGCTTTTTTTT | CASRWMAGELFF
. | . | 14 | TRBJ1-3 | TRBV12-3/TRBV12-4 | TGTGCCAGCAGCCCCCATGGTTTCAGAAACACGATATATTTT | CASSPHGFRNTIYF
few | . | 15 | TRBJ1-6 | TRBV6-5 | TGTGCCAGCAGTTACTCTGGCAGGGGCGGTATGACCCTCCACTTT | CASSYSGRGGMTLHF
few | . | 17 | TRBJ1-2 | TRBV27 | TGTGCCAGCAGAACATTAGGGGAAGACTTCGGAGGTTATGGCTACACCTTC | CASRTLGEDFGGYGYTF
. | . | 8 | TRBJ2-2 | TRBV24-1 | TGTGCCACCGGGGAGCTGTTTTTT | CATGELFF
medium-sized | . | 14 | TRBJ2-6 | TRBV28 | TGTGCCAGCCTGTCTCCCTCTGGGGCCAACGTCCTGACTTTC | CASLSPSGANVLTF
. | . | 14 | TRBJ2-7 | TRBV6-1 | TGTGCCAGCAGTGCGTGGGATCCTCCACACGAGCAGTACTTC | CASSAWDPPHEQYF
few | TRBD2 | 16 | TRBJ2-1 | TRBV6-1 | TGTGCCAGCAGTCGAACTAGCGGGGTAGGGTACAATGAGCAGTTCTTC | CASSRTSGVGYNEQFF
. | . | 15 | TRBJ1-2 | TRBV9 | TGTGCCAGCAGCGTAGCTGCAATTGGAGGGGATGGCTACACCTTC | CASSVAAIGGDGYTF
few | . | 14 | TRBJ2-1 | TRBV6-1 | TGTGCCAGCAGGTCTGGGGCGGGTCGGAATGAGCAGTTCTTC | CASRSGAGRNEQFF
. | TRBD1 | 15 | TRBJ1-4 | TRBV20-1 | TGCAGTGCTAGATCGGGACAGGGATACGATGAAAAACTGTTTTTT | CSARSGQGYDEKLFF
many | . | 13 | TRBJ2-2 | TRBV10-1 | TGCGCCAGCAGCCCTCCCTATACCGGGGAGCTGTTTTTT | CASSPPYTGELFF
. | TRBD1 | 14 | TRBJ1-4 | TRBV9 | TGTGCCAGCAGCGAGACAGGGACTAATGAAAAACTGTTTTTT | CASSETGTNEKLFF
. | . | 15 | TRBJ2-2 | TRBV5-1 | TGCGCCAGCAGCTGGGACGGGGGGAACACCGGGGAGCTGTTTTTT | CASSWDGGNTGELFF
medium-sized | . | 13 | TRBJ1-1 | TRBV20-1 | TGCAGTGCTAGCCAGACAGTGAACACTGAAGCTTTCTTT | CSASQTVNTEAFF
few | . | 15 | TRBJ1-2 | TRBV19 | TGTGCCAGTAGGTACCTAGACAGGACCTCCTATGGCTGCACCTTC | CASRYLDRTSYGCTF
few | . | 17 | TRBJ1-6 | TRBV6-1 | TGTGCCAGCAGTGAAGTGCCCAGAAGCTCCTATAATTCACCCCTCCACTTT | CASSEVPRSSYNSPLHF
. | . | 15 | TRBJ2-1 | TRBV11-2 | TGTGCCAGCAGCTTGAGGGGGGAGATGGGGAATGAGCAGTTCTTC | CASSLRGEMGNEQFF
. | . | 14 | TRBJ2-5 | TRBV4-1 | TGCGCCAGCAGCCTATATGGGTCCCAAGAGACCCAGTACTTC | CASSLYGSQETQYF
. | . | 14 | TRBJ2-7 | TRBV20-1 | TGCAGTGCTCCATCGGGACGCCTCGCCTACGAGCAGTACTTC | CSAPSGRLAYEQYF
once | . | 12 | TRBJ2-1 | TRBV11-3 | TGTGCCAGCAGCTTAGATGGACATGAGCAGTTCTTC | CASSLDGHEQFF
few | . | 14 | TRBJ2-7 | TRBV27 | TGTGCCAGCAGTTACCAGCTGGAGTCCTACGAGCAGTACTTC | CASSYQLESYEQYF
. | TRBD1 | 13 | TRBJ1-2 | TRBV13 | TGTGCCAGCAGCCTTGGACAGGGGTATGGCTACACCTTC | CASSLGQGYGYTF
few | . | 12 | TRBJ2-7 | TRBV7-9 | TGTGCCAGCAGCTCCGACTACTACGAGCAGTACTTC | CASSSDYYEQYF
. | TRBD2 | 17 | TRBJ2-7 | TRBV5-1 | TGCGCCAGCAGCTTGGGAAGCGGGAGAATTTGGGACTACGAGCAGTACTTC | CASSLGSGRIWDYEQYF
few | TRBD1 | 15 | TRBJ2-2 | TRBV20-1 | TGTAGCGCGCCCAGACAGGGATCGAACACCGGGGAGCTGTTTTTT | CSAPRQGSNTGELFF
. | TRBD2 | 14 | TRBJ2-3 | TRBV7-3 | TGTGCCAGCAGCTTTAGCGGGGGAGGCCATACGCAGTATTTT | CASSFSGGGHTQYF
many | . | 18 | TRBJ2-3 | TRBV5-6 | TGTGCCAGCAGCCCCGAGGGCAGGGGAGCGCTCAGCACAGATACGCAGTATTTT | CASSPEGRGALSTDTQYF
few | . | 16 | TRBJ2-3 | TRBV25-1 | TGTGCCAGCAGTGAGGAGGGGACGGTCTACACAGATACGCAGTATTTT | CASSEEGTVYTDTQYF
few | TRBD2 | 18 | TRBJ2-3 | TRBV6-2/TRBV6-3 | TGTGCCAGCAGTCCCCCCTTAGGACTAGCGGGGATCACAGATACGCAGTATTTT | CASSPPLGLAGITDTQYF
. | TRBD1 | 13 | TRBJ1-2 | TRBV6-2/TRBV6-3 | TGTGCCAGCATCGCAGGACAGGCAAGAGGCCACCCCTTC | CASIAGQARGHPF
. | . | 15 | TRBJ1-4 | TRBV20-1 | TGCAGTGCTAGAGATAGTGGGGGAACCAATGAAAAACTGTTTTTT | CSARDSGGTNEKLFF